Following are 17 T cell receptor beta chains from one sample sequenced in a study of shared clonotypes between healthy human individuals (TCRdb year 2020). To prepare the library, the immunoSEQ multiplex PCR assay was applied. TCRdb obtained this table from immuneACCESS and retained in-frame rearrangements with V and J assigned. These tables miss some clones; where compared with another copy, unresolved V genes account for less than half of the shortfall, and the remainder is unexplained. This sample holds 2.3 million or so clones; 90% to 95% were observed only once. 0.35% to 0.45% of the sample belongs to the ten largest clones. The sequenced material came from naive CD4+ T cells from PBMCs. The sample's cell subset or site label is to be understood as: CD45RA+ positively selected. The receptor set was obtained from a man younger than 30 in good health. Some clones in this sample may be carry-over from other donors' samples.

V gene TRBV7-2 combines with J gene TRBJ2-7, with 7 positions matching TRBD1. The CDR3 spans 14 residues. The trim removed 10 bases at V and 3 bases at J, leaving 12 bases unmatched. Per germline, CDR1 SGHTA and CDR2 FQGNSA. The CDR3 sequence is CATTSETGNYEQYF. The CDR3 DNA sequence: TGTGCCACCACCAGCGAGACAGGGAACTACGAGCAGTACTTC. Full variable domain (outside the CDR3, taken from reference TRBV7-2 and TRBJ2-7): GAGVSQSPSNKVTEKGKDVELRCDPISGHTALYWYRQSLGQGLEFLIYFQGNSAPDKSGLPSDRFSAERTGGSVSTLTIQRTQQEDSAVYLCATTSETGNYEQYFGPGTRLTVT.

The rearrangement uses TRBV14 and TRBJ2-1, with a weak D call TRBD1 (6 bases). In germline, CDR1 is SGHDN, CDR2 FVKESK. Trimming left V 3 bases short and J 4 bases short, with 13 bases between. CDR3 length equals 15 residues. CDR3 amino acids: CASSHTGFEYNEQFF. CDR3 sequence (DNA): TGTGCCAGCAGCCACACAGGGTTCGAATACAATGAGCAGTTCTTC.

The rearrangement uses TRBV18 and TRBJ2-7; a possible D gene is TRBD1 (8 bases). Germline-derived CDR1 and CDR2 are KGHSH and LQKENI. The CDR3 runs 14 residues. V was shortened by 2 bases and J by 2 bases, with 10 bases between the two germline ends. The CDR3 spells CASSPTGGAYEQYF. CDR3 DNA: TGTGCCAGCTCACCAACAGGGGGGGCCTACGAGCAGTACTTC.

The chain uses TRBV9 and TRBJ1-2; maybe TRBD1 (5 bases). Per germline, CDR1 SGDLS and CDR2 YYNGEE. The V end was cut by 1 base, the J end by 5 bases, with 27 bases between. The CDR3 contains 19 residues. This CDR3 is CASSVSAAIPGPSMYGYTF. CDR3 bases: TGTGCCAGCAGCGTATCAGCCGCCATACCGGGACCGTCGATGTATGGCTACACCTTC.

DNA for the CDR3: TGTGCCAGCAGTCGACTAGCGGGGTCCTACAATGAGCAGTTCTTC. Translating it yields CASSRLAGSYNEQFF. The V call is TRBV7-8, the J call TRBJ2-1; 11 positions agree with TRBD2. The germline gives CDR1 SGHVS, CDR2 FQNEAQ. The CDR3 has 15 residues. Trimming at V came to 6 bases and at J to 1 base, leaving 2 bases not matched to a gene.

The genes are TRBV7-9 and TRBJ2-2; 9 bases match TRBD1. Germline CDR1 is SEHNR and CDR2 is FQNEAQ (reference sequence). CDR3 length equals 15 residues. After removal of 5 bases from V and 4 bases from J, the junction contained 5 bases not matched to a gene. CDR3 loop: CASSSGTGPTGELFF. Written as DNA, the CDR3 is TGTGCCAGCAGCAGCGGGACAGGGCCCACCGGGGAGCTGTTTTTT.

V and J are TRBV7-2 and TRBJ2-3, with a weak D call TRBD1 (5 bases). The length of the CDR3 is 16 residues. The germline V and J ends were trimmed by 3 bases and 6 bases, with 19 bases remaining between them. The V gene's germline CDR1 is SGHTA and CDR2 FQGNSA. For the CDR3, the DNA is TGTGCCAGCAGCTTGTGGGGTGAACAGGTGGGGGATACGCAGTATTTT. Its translation is CASSLWGEQVGDTQYF.

The chain employs TRBV28 and TRBJ2-3, with TRBD2 matching over 8 bases. Germline V gene sequence: CDR1 MDHEN, CDR2 SYDVKM. V lost 4 bases and J lost 2; bases outside the gene matches: 11. This CDR3 contains 17 residues. For the CDR3, the DNA is TGTGCCAGCAGTTCCCATGGACTAGCCGTAAACACAGATACGCAGTATTTT. Its translation: CASSSHGLAVNTDTQYF. Full variable domain (outside the CDR3, taken from reference TRBV28 and TRBJ2-3): DVKVTQSSRYLVKRTGEKVFLECVQDMDHENMFWYRQDPGLGLRLIYFSYDVKMKEKGDIPEGYSVSREKKERFSLILESASTNQTSMYLCASSSHGLAVNTDTQYFGPGTRLTVL.

The chain couples TRBV5-1 to TRBJ2-5; TRBD1 matches at 8 bases. The CDR3 spans 14 residues. Germline lookup yields CDR1 SGHRS and CDR2 YFSETQ. V was clipped by 4 bases and J by 5 bases; unmatched bases: 7. The CDR3 DNA reads as TGCGCCAGCAGCACTGGACAGGGTGTTGAGACCCAGTACTTC. Encoded protein: CASSTGQGVETQYF.

J is TRBJ2-2 and V is TRBV7-9; D unresolved. Trimming removed 3 bases at V and 3 bases at J, with 8 bases between. The CDR3 sequence is 14 residues long. In germline, CDR1 is SEHNR, CDR2 FQNEAQ (reference sequence). The CDR3 reads CASSFPLDTGELFF. The CDR3 bases are TGTGCCAGCAGCTTCCCTCTGGACACCGGGGAGCTGTTTTTT.

The chain employs TRBV5-1 and TRBJ2-7, with TRBD2 matching 8 bases. V dropped 4 bases and J dropped 6; count of bases not matched to a gene: 9. Per germline, CDR1 SGHRS and CDR2 YFSETQ. The CDR3 length is 14 residues. The CDR3 nucleotides read TGCGCCAGCAGCACTCAGGTAGCGGGGAGCGAGCAGTACTTC. This sequence encodes CASSTQVAGSEQYF.

The J gene is TRBJ2-1, the V gene TRBV7-2, with a weak D call TRBD1 (6 bases). The ends were cut back, 3 bases at V and 10 bases at J, with 16 bases in the middle. The CDR3 spans 14 residues. Per the germline V gene, CDR1 is SGHTA and CDR2 is FQGNSA. CDR3 loop: CASSFPNPDREQFF. DNA of the CDR3: TGTGCCAGCAGCTTCCCAAATCCCGACAGGGAGCAGTTCTTC.

This clone was found once. V gene TRBV2 combines with J gene TRBJ2-1; weak D call: TRBD2 (5 bases). The CDR3 contains 11 residues. Germline V CDR1 and CDR2: SNHLY, FYNNEI. Trimming removed 7 bases from V and 12 bases from J, with 13 bases in between. This CDR3 is CASTGEWRQFF. DNA for the CDR3: TGTGCCAGCACCGGGGAGTGGAGGCAGTTCTTC.

The chain carries TRBV6-6 and TRBJ2-7, with D possibly TRBD2 on 6 matching bases. The V gene lost 6 bases and the J gene lost 3 bases, with 15 bases spanning the gap. Looked up from germline, CDR1 is MNHNY and CDR2 is SVGAGI (reference sequence). This CDR3 is built from 14 residues. The CDR3: CASSNLGSRYEQYF. The CDR3 nucleotides are TGTGCCAGCAGCAACCTCGGGAGTCGCTACGAGCAGTACTTC.

The chain has TRBV25-1 and TRBJ2-3; D is unresolved. V shed 6 bases and J shed 5 bases, with 24 bases lying between them. Germline CDR1 reads MGHDK; CDR2 reads SYGVNS. The CDR3 length is 17 residues. Here the CDR3 DNA reads TGTGCCAGCAGATCCACCGCCCATCATAGAGTTATAGATACGCAGTATTTT. This sequence encodes CASRSTAHHRVIDTQYF.

The chain recombines TRBV21-1 with TRBJ2-7; the table calls TRBD2, which could not be checked here. TRBV21-1 is tagged as a pseudogene. The CDR3 loop spans 16 amino acids. Written as DNA, the CDR3 is TGTGCCAGCAGCGCCGGTGGGACTAGCGGGAGCTACGAGCAGTACTTC. It is translated as CASSAGGTSGSYEQYF.

V usage is TRBV6-1 and J usage is TRBJ2-1; no reliable D call. Germline V lookup: CDR1 MNHNS, CDR2 SASEGT. CDR3 length: 13 residues. The V end lost 0 bases, the J end lost 8 bases, and 8 bases lay between the germline ends. The CDR3 loop is CASSEARLDEQFF. CDR3 in DNA: TGTGCCAGCAGTGAAGCGCGTCTAGATGAGCAGTTCTTC.